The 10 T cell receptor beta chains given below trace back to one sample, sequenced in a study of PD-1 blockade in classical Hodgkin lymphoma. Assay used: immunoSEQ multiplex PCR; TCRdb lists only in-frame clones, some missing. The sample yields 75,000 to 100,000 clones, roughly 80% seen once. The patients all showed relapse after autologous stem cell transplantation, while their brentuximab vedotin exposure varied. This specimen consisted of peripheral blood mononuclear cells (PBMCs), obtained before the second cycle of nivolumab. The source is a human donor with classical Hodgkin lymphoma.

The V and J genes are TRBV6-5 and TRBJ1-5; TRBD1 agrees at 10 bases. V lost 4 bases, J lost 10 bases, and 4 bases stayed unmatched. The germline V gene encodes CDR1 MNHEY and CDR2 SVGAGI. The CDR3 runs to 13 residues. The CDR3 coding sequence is TGTGCCAGCAGTTCGACAGGGGGCGGACCCCAGCATTTT. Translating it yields CASSSTGGGPQHF.

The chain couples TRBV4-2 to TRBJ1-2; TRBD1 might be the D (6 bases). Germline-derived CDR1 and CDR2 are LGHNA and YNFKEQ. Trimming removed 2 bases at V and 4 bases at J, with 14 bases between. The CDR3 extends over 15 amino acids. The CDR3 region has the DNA TGTGCCAGCAGCCAAACAGGGTTTGAAAGCTATGGCTACACCTTC. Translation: CASSQTGFESYGYTF.

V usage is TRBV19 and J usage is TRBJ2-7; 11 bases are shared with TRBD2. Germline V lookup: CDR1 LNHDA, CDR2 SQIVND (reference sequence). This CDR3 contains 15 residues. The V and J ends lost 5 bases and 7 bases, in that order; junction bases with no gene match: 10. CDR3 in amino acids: CASSWTGLAGGEQYF. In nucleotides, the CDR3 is TGTGCCAGTAGTTGGACCGGGCTAGCGGGAGGAGAGCAGTACTTC.

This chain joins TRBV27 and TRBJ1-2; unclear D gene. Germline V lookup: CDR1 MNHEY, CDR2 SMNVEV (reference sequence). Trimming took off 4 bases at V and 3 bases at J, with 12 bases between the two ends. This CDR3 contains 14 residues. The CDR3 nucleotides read TGTGCCAGCAGTTCCTCGGACGGGCACTATGGCTACACCTTC. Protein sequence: CASSSSDGHYGYTF.

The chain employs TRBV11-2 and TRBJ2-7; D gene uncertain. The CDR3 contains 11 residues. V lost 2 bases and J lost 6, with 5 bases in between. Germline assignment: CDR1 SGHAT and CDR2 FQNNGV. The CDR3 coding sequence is TGTGCCAGCAGCTTAAATGGCGAGCAGTACTTC. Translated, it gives CASSLNGEQYF.

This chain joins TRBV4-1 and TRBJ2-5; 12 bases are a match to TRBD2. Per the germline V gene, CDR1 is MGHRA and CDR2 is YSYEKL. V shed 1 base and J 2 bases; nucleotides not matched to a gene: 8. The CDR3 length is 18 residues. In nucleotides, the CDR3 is TGCGCCAGCAGCCAAGCCCCCTCCGGGACTAGCGGGCAAGAGACCCAGTACTTC. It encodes CASSQAPSGTSGQETQYF.

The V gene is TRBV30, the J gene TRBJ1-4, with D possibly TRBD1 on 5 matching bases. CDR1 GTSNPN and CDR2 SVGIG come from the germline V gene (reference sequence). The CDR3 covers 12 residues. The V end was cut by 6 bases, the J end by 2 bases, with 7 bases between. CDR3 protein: CACGATNEKLFF. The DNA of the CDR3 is TGTGCCTGCGGGGCCACTAATGAAAAACTGTTTTTT.

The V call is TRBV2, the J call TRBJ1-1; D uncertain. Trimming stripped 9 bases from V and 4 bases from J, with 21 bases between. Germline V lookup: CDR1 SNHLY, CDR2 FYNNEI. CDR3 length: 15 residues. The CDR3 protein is CASVLQALLGTEAFF. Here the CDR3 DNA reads TGTGCCAGTGTTCTTCAGGCCCTTTTGGGCACTGAAGCTTTCTTT.

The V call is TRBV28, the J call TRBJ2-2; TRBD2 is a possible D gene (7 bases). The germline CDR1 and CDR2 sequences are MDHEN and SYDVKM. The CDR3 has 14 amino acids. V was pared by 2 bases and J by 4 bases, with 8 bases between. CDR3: CASSLRGGTGELFF. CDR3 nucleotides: TGTGCCAGCAGTTTAAGGGGGGGCACCGGGGAGCTGTTTTTT.

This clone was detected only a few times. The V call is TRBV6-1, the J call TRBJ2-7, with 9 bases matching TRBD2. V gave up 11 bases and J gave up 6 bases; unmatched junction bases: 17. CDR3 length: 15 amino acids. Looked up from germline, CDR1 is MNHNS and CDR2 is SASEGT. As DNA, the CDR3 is TGTGCCTCCAGGGCAGCTGCGGGAGGGCTTGCCGAGCAGTACTTC. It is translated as CASRAAAGGLAEQYF.